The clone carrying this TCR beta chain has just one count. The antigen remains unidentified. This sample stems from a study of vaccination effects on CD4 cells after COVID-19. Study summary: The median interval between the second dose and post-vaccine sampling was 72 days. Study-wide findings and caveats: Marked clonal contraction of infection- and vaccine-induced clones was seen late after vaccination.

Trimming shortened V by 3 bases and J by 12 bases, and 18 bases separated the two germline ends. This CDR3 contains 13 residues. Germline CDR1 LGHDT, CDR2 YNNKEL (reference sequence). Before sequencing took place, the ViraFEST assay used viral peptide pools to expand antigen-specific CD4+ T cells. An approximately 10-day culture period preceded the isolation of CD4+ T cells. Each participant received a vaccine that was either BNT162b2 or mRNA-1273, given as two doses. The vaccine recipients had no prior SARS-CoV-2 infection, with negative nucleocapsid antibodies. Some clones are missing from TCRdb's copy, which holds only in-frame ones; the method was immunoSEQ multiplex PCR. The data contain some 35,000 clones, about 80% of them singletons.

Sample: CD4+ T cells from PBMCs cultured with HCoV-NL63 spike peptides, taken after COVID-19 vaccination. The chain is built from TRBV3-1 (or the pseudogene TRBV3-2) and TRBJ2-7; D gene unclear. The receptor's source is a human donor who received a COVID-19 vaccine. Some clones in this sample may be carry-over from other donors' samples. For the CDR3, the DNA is TGTGCCAGCAGCCACGGACCGGACCGGAGTATGTACGTC. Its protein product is CASSHGPDRSMYV.